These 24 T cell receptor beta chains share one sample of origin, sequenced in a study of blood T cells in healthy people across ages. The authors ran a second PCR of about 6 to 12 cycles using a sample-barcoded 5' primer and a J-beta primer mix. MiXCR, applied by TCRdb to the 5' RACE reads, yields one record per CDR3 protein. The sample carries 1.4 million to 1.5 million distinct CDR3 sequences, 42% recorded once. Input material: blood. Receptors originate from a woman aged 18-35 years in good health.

The CDR3 nucleotides read TGCACCAGCAGCCAAGATCTGTGCGGTGGGGACTCGCGGAGGGCAGAGACCCAGTACTTC. Its translation: CTSSQDLCGGDSRRAETQYF. The genes are TRBV1 and TRBJ2-5; the DNA was not compared with TRBD2, the D call given in the table. TRBV1 is tagged as a pseudogene. This CDR3 is built from 20 residues.

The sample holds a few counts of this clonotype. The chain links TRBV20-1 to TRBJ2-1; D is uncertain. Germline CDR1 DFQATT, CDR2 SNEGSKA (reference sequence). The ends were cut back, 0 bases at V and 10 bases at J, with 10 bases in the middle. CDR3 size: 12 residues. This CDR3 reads CSARDRIPEQFF. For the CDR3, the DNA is TGCAGTGCTAGAGATCGGATCCCAGAGCAGTTCTTC.

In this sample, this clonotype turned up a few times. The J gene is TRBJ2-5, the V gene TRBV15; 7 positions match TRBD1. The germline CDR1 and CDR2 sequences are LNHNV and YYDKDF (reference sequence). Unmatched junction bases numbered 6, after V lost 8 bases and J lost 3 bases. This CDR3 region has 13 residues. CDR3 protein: CATGRQGEETQYF. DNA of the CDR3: TGTGCCACCGGACGACAGGGTGAAGAGACCCAGTACTTC.

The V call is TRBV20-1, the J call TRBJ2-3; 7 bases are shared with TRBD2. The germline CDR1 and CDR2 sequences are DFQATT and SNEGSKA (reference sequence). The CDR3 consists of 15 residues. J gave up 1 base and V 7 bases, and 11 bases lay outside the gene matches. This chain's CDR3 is CSVNSGGWGTDTQYF. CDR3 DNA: TGCAGTGTAAACTCGGGGGGATGGGGCACAGATACGCAGTATTTT.

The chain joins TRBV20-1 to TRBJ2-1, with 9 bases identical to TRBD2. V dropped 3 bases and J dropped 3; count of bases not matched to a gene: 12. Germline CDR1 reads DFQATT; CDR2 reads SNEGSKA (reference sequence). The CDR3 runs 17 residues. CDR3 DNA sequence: TGCAGTGCTAGCTCTGCGGGAGGGTCCTCAGTCTACAATGAGCAGTTCTTC. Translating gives CSASSAGGSSVYNEQFF.

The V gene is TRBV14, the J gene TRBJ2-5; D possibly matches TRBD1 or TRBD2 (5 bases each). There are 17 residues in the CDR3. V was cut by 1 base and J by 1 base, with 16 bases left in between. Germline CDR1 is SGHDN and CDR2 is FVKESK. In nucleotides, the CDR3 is TGTGCCAGCAGCCAAGGGGTCGGGACCTTTTTCCAAGAGACCCAGTACTTC. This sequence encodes CASSQGVGTFFQETQYF.

The CDR3 spells CASLRGSSTDTQYF. In nucleotides, the CDR3 is TGTGCCAGCTTGCGGGGATCCAGCACAGATACGCAGTATTTT. The chain couples TRBV2 to TRBJ2-3; D might be TRBD2 (6 bases). Germline V gene data show CDR1 as SNHLY and CDR2 as FYNNEI. V lost 8 bases to trimming and J lost 0 bases, with 12 bases between them. This CDR3 region has 14 residues. Full variable domain (outside the CDR3, taken from reference TRBV2 and TRBJ2-3): EPEVTQTPSHQVTQMGQEVILRCVPISNHLYFYWYRQILGQKVEFLVSFYNNEISEKSEIFDDQFSVERPDGSNFTLKIRSTKLEDSAMYFCASLRGSSTDTQYFGPGTRLTVL.

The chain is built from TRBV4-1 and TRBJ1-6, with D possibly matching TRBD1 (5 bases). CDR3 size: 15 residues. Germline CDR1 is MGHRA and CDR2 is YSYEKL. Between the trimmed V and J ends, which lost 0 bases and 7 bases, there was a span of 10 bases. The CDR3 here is CASSQEGLTNSPLHF. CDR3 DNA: TGCGCCAGCAGCCAAGAGGGACTGACCAATTCACCCCTCCACTTT.

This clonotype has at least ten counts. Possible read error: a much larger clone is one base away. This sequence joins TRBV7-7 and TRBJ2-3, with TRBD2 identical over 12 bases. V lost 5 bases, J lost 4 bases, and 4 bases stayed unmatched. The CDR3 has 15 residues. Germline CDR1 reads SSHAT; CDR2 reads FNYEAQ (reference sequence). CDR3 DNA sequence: TGTGCCAGCAGCCCAGGACTAGCGGGGTCAGATACGCAGTATTTT. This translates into CASSPGLAGSDTQYF. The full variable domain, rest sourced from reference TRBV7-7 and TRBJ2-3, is GAGVSQSPRYKVTKRGQDVTLRCDPISSHATLYWYQQALGQGPEFLTYFNYEAQPDKSGLPSDRFSAERPEGSISTLTIQRTEQRDSAMYRCASSPGLAGSDTQYFGPGTRLTVL.

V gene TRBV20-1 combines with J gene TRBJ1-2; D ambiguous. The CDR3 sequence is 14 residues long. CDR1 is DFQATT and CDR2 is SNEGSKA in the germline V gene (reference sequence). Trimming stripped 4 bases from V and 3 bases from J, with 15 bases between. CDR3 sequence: CSAIDGVVDYGYTF. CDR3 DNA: TGCAGTGCTATCGATGGGGTCGTGGACTATGGCTACACCTTC.

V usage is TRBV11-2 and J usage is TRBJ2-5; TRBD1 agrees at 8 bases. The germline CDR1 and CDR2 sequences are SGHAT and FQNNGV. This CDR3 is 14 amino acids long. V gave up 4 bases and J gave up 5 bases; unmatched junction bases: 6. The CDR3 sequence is CASSSDRARETQYF. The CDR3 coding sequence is TGTGCCAGCAGCTCGGACAGGGCTAGGGAGACCCAGTACTTC. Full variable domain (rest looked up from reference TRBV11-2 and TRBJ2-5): EAGVAQSPRYKIIEKRQSVAFWCNPISGHATLYWYQQILGQGPKLLIQFQNNGVVDDSQLPKDRFSAERLKGVDSTLKIQPAKLEDSAVYLCASSSDRARETQYFGPGTRLLVL.

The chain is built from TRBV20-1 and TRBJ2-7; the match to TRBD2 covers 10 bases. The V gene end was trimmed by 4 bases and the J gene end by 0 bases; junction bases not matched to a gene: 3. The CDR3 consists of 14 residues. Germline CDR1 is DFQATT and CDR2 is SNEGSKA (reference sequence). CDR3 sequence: CSATSGGRSYEQYF. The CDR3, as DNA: TGCAGTGCTACTAGCGGGGGCCGCTCCTACGAGCAGTACTTC.

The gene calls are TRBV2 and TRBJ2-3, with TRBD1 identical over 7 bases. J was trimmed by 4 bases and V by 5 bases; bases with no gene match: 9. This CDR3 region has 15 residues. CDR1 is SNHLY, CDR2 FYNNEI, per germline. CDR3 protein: CASSTWTGPPDTQYF. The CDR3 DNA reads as TGTGCCAGCAGTACATGGACAGGACCGCCAGATACGCAGTATTTT.

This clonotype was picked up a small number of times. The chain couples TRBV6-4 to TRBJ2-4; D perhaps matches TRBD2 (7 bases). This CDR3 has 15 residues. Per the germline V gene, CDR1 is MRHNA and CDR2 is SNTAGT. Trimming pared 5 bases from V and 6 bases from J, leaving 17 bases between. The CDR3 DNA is TGTGCCAGCAGTAAGGGCGGGGGCGGCGGAAACATTCAGTACTTC. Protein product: CASSKGGGGGNIQYF.

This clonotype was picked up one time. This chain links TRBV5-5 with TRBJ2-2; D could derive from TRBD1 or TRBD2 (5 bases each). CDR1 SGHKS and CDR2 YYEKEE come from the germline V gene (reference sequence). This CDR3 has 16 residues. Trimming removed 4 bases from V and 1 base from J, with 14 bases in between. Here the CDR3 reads CASSTQGTRNTGELFF. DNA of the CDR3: TGTGCCAGCAGCACGCAGGGTACTAGGAACACCGGGGAGCTGTTTTTT.

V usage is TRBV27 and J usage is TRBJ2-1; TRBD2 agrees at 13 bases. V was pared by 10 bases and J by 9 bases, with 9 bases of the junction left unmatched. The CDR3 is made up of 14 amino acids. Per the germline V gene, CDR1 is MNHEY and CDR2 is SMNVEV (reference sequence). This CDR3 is CAIKQLAGGGEQFF. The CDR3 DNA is TGTGCCATTAAACAACTAGCGGGAGGGGGTGAGCAGTTCTTC.

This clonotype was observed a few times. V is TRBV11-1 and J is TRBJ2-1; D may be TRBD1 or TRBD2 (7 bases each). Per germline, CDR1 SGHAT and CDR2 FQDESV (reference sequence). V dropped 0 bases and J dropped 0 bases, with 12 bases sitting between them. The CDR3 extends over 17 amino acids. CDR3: CASSLAQGGVSYNEQFF. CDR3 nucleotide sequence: TGTGCCAGCAGCTTAGCGCAGGGGGGGGTCTCCTACAATGAGCAGTTCTTC.

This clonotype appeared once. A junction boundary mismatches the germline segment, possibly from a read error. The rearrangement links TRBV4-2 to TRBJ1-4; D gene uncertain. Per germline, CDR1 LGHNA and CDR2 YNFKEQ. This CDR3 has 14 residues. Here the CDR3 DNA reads TGTGTCAGCAGCCAAGATTTTAGCCTCAGGAGACTGTTTTTT. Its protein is CVSSQDFSLRRLFF.

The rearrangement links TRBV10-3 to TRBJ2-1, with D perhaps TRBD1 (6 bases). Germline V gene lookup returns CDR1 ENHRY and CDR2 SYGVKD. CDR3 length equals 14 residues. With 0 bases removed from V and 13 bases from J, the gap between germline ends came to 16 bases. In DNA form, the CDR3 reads TGTGCCATCAGTGAGTCGAGGGGGAAAGAGACCCAGTTCTTC. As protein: CAISESRGKETQFF.

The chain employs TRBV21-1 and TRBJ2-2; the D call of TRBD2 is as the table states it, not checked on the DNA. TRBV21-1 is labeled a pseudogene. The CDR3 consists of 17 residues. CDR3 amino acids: CASRGLAGGPGTGELFF. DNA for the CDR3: TGTGCCAGCAGGGGACTAGCGGGAGGGCCGGGCACCGGGGAGCTGTTTTTT.

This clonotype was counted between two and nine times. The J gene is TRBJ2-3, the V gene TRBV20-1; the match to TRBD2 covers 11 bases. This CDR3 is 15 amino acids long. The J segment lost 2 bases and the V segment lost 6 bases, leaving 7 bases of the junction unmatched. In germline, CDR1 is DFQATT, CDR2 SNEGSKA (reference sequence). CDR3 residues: CSATGLAAVTDTQYF. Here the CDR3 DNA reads TGCAGTGCAACGGGACTAGCGGCCGTCACAGATACGCAGTATTTT.

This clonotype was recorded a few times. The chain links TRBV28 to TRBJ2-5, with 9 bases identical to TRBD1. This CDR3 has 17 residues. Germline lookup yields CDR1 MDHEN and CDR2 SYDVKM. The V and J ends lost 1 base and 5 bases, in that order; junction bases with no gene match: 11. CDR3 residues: CASSLLGQGMGWETQYF. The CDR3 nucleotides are TGTGCCAGCAGTTTATTGGGACAGGGTATGGGATGGGAGACCCAGTACTTC.

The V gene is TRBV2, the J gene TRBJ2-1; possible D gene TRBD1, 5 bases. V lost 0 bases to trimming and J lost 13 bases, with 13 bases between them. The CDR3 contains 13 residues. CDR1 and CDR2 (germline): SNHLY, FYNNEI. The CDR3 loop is CASSEANRGTQFF. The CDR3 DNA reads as TGTGCCAGCAGTGAAGCGAATAGGGGAACACAGTTCTTC.

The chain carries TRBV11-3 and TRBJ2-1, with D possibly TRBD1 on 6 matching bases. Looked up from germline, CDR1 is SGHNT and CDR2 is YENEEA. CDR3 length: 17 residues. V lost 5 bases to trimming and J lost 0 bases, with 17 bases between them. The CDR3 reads CASSQDFWGPSYNEQFF. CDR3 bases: TGTGCCAGCAGCCAGGACTTTTGGGGGCCCTCCTACAATGAGCAGTTCTTC.